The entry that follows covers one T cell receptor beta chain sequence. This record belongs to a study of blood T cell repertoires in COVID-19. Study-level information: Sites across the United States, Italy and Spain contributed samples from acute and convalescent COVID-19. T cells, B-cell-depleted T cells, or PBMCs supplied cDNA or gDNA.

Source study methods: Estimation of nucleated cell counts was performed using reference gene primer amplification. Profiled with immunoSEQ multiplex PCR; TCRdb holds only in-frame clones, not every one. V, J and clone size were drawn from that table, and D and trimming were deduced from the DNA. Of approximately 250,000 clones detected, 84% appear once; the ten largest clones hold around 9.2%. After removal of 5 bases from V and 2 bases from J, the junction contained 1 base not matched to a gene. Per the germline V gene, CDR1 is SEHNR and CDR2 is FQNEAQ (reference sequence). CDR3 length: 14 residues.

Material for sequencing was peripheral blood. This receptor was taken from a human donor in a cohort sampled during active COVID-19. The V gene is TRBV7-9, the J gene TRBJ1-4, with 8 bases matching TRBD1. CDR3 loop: CASSDRGTNEKLFF. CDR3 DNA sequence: TGTGCCAGCAGCGACAGGGGCACTAATGAAAAACTGTTTTTT.